Following are 32 T cell receptor beta chains from one sample sequenced in a study of blood T cell repertoires in COVID-19 (TCRdb year 2020). Library preparation employed the immunoSEQ multiplex PCR assay. TCRdb re-hosts the immuneACCESS table, in-frame sequences only. Its copies lack some clones; in the studies checked, an unresolved V gene accounts for under half of them, and the cause for the rest is not known. Across this sample there are more than 200,000 clones, with roughly 90% seen only once. The top ten hold 2.5% to 3% of the sample. Sample: peripheral blood. The source of these receptors is a woman aged 60-70 years with acute or convalescent COVID-19.

This clone was seen only once. The chain is built from TRBV7-2 and TRBJ2-7; D not certain. Between the trimmed V and J ends, which lost 1 base and 4 bases, there was a span of 11 bases. Germline lookup yields CDR1 SGHTA and CDR2 FQGNSA. This CDR3 contains 14 residues. The CDR3, as DNA: TGTGCCAGCAGCTTAGTAGCCTCCGGGTACGAGCAGTACTTC. Translated: CASSLVASGYEQYF. The full variable domain, rest sourced from reference TRBV7-2 and TRBJ2-7, is GAGVSQSPSNKVTEKGKDVELRCDPISGHTALYWYRQSLGQGLEFLIYFQGNSAPDKSGLPSDRFSAERTGGSVSTLTIQRTQQEDSAVYLCASSLVASGYEQYFGPGTRLTVT.

The chain joins TRBV5-1 to TRBJ1-2; 7 bases match TRBD1. Germline lookup yields CDR1 SGHRS and CDR2 YFSETQ. The CDR3 is made up of 14 amino acids. Trimming cost V 4 bases and J 3 bases; bases outside gene matches: 6. CDR3 loop: CASSPTTGDYGYTF. CDR3 DNA: TGCGCCAGCAGCCCGACAACAGGGGACTATGGCTACACCTTC.

The J gene is TRBJ2-2, the V gene TRBV4-1; D is unresolved. Per the germline V gene, CDR1 is MGHRA and CDR2 is YSYEKL. The CDR3 is 16 amino acids. The V and J ends lost 0 bases and 5 bases respectively, with 13 bases between them. The CDR3 here is CASSQEGALRTGELFF. The CDR3 region has the DNA TGCGCCAGCAGCCAAGAAGGCGCCCTGAGGACCGGGGAGCTGTTTTTT.

This rearrangement joins TRBV7-8 to TRBJ1-2; no clear D gene. V lost 5 bases and J lost 1, with 8 bases in between. Germline loops: CDR1 SGHVS, CDR2 FQNEAQ. CDR3 size: 13 residues. The DNA of the CDR3 is TGTGCCAGCAGCCGCAGTCATAACTATGGCTACACCTTC. Translation: CASSRSHNYGYTF.

The chain uses TRBV10-1 and TRBJ2-1, with 11 nucleotides matching TRBD2. There are 19 residues in the CDR3. Losses at the gene ends were 1 base for V and 3 bases for J; bases not matched to a gene: 11. Germline CDR1 WNHNN, CDR2 SYGVQD (reference sequence). The CDR3, as DNA: TGCGCCAGCAGTGAGTACGGGATAGCGGGAGGGAAGGTCTACAATGAGCAGTTCTTC. Residues: CASSEYGIAGGKVYNEQFF.

The chain combines TRBV3-1 (or the pseudogene TRBV3-2) with TRBJ1-5; D not resolved. The CDR3 consists of 15 residues. V lost 0 bases and J lost 4, with 10 bases in between. From germline, CDR1 is LGHDT and CDR2 YNNKEL (reference sequence). Here the CDR3 reads CASSQDPGWNQPQHF. CDR3 coding DNA: TGTGCCAGCAGCCAAGATCCAGGCTGGAATCAGCCCCAGCATTTT.

The chain has TRBV18 and TRBJ1-2, with D possibly being TRBD1 (6 bases). This CDR3 region has 15 residues. The V and J ends lost 3 bases and 4 bases respectively, with 15 bases between them. Germline values: CDR1 KGHSH, CDR2 LQKENI. The DNA of the CDR3 is TGTGCCAGCTCACCGACGACAGGAGTGATCTATGGCTACACCTTC. The encoded protein is CASSPTTGVIYGYTF.

The V call is TRBV18, the J call TRBJ2-1, with 8 positions matching TRBD1. In germline, CDR1 is KGHSH, CDR2 LQKENI. Trimming cost V 3 bases and J 5 bases; bases outside gene matches: 6. The CDR3 is made up of 15 amino acids. CDR3 residues: CASSPGQGANNEQFF. CDR3 bases: TGTGCCAGCTCACCGGGGCAGGGGGCGAACAATGAGCAGTTCTTC.

The chain carries TRBV9 and TRBJ2-6; 8 bases line up with TRBD1. J was trimmed by 1 base and V by 3 bases; bases with no gene match: 3. This CDR3 is built from 16 residues. The V gene's germline CDR1 is SGDLS and CDR2 YYNGEE. The CDR3 nucleotides are TGTGCCAGCAGCGGGGACAGGCCGTCTGGGGCCAACGTCCTGACTTTC. It is translated as CASSGDRPSGANVLTF.

The chain combines TRBV18 with TRBJ2-7; 10 bases are shared with TRBD1. This CDR3 is 14 amino acids long. The germline V gene has CDR1 KGHSH and CDR2 LQKENI. Trimming removed 3 bases from V and 6 bases from J; junction bases left unmatched: 5. This CDR3 is CASSPDRGSVEQYF. CDR3 DNA sequence: TGTGCCAGCTCACCGGACAGGGGGTCGGTCGAGCAGTACTTC.

V gene TRBV5-1 combines with J gene TRBJ2-1, with 12 bases fitting TRBD2. The CDR3 has 17 residues. Germline V lookup: CDR1 SGHRS, CDR2 YFSETQ. J gave up 7 bases and V 0 bases, and 8 bases lay outside the gene matches. Here the CDR3 reads CASSLAPTSGRGNEQFF. The CDR3 DNA sequence: TGCGCCAGCAGCTTGGCCCCGACTAGCGGGAGAGGGAATGAGCAGTTCTTC.

The rearrangement joins TRBV5-6 to TRBJ1-2; tentatively, D is TRBD1 (5 bases). The CDR3 length is 15 residues. Germline V gene lookup returns CDR1 SGHDT and CDR2 YYEEEE. Trimming stripped 4 bases from V and 3 bases from J, with 16 bases between. For the CDR3, the DNA is TGTGCCAGCAGCCCTATGATGGAGGGGTACTATGGCTACACCTTC. Translated, it gives CASSPMMEGYYGYTF.

The table lists this clone with a count of one. This sequence joins TRBV18 and TRBJ1-4; 7 bases agree with TRBD1. Germline CDR1 KGHSH, CDR2 LQKENI. The trim removed 2 bases at V and 5 bases at J, leaving 5 bases unmatched. The CDR3 length is 15 residues. The CDR3 region is CASSPGGQKNEKLFF. CDR3 coding DNA: TGTGCCAGCTCACCAGGGGGACAGAAGAATGAAAAACTGTTTTTT. Combining the CDR3 with reference TRBV18 and TRBJ1-4 gives the whole variable domain NAGVMQNPRHLVRRRGQEARLRCSPMKGHSHVYWYRQLPEEGLKFMVYLQKENIIDESGMPKERFSAEFPKEGPSILRIQQVVRGDSAAYFCASSPGGQKNEKLFFGSGTQLSVL.

This clone was picked up a small number of times. The V gene is TRBV5-5, the J gene TRBJ1-1, with TRBD1 identical over 7 bases. Germline CDR1 reads SGHKS; CDR2 reads YYEKEE (reference sequence). The V segment lost 4 bases and the J segment 2 bases; nucleotides outside the gene matches: 8. The CDR3 runs 15 residues. CDR3 bases: TGTGCCAGCAGCGCTCCAGGGGGTTCCAACACTGAAGCTTTCTTT. Its translation: CASSAPGGSNTEAFF.

The chain uses TRBV28 and TRBJ2-1, with TRBD2 matching over 12 bases. Germline V gene data show CDR1 as MDHEN and CDR2 as SYDVKM. J gave up 6 bases and V 6 bases, and 6 bases lay outside the gene matches. The CDR3 length is 15 residues. CDR3 amino acids: CASSLTSGRGNEQFF. The CDR3 DNA is TGTGCCAGCAGCCTGACTAGCGGGAGAGGCAATGAGCAGTTCTTC.

CDR3 coding DNA: TGTGCCAGCAGTTTCCGAGAATCCGGGGAGCTGTTTTTT. This translates into CASSFRESGELFF. The rearrangement uses TRBV27 and TRBJ2-2; no reliable D call. Per the germline V gene, CDR1 is MNHEY and CDR2 is SMNVEV (reference sequence). CDR3 length equals 13 residues. Trimming pared 3 bases from V and 6 bases from J, leaving 8 bases between.

V gene TRBV7-3 combines with J gene TRBJ2-3; no clear D gene. This CDR3 comprises 15 residues. Between the trimmed V and J ends, which lost 0 bases and 0 bases, there was a span of 7 bases. Germline V lookup: CDR1 SGHTA, CDR2 FQGTGA. The CDR3 reads CASSLTPGSTDTQYF. The CDR3 nucleotides read TGTGCCAGCAGCTTAACCCCCGGGAGCACAGATACGCAGTATTTT.

The chain couples TRBV4-2 to TRBJ1-4; perhaps TRBD1 as D (5 bases). The CDR3 totals 16 residues. In germline, CDR1 is LGHNA, CDR2 YNFKEQ. V lost 1 base and J lost 2, with 11 bases in between. The CDR3 loop reads CASSQVLGATNEKLFF. DNA for the CDR3: TGTGCCAGCAGCCAAGTCTTAGGGGCTACTAATGAAAAACTGTTTTTT.

For the CDR3, the DNA is TGTGCCAGCAGACTCAGGGATTCGAATGGCTACACCTTC. Translated, it gives CASRLRDSNGYTF. The chain joins TRBV6-5 to TRBJ1-2; D is perhaps TRBD1 (5 bases). Germline-derived CDR1 and CDR2 are MNHEY and SVGAGI. The V gene lost 6 bases and the J gene lost 6 bases, with 14 bases spanning the gap. CDR3 size: 13 residues.

The chain combines TRBV19 with TRBJ2-1, with TRBD1 matching 9 bases. Germline V gene data show CDR1 as LNHDA and CDR2 as SQIVND (reference sequence). Losses at the gene ends were 6 bases for V and 8 bases for J; bases not matched to a gene: 11. The CDR3 has 15 residues. The CDR3 here is CASRGDRAPVYEQFF. The CDR3 DNA reads as TGTGCCAGTAGAGGGGACAGGGCTCCGGTATATGAGCAGTTCTTC.

The rearrangement links TRBV11-3 to TRBJ2-1; 9 nucleotides line up with TRBD2. V lost 1 base to trimming and J lost 0 bases; unmatched junction nucleotides: 4. Per germline, CDR1 SGHNT and CDR2 YENEEA. This CDR3 spans 17 amino acids. CDR3 DNA sequence: TGTGCCAGCAGCTTAGCGCTAGCGGGGAGCTCCTACAATGAGCAGTTCTTC. This translates into CASSLALAGSSYNEQFF.

The chain employs TRBV2 and TRBJ2-7; TRBD1 matches 9 bases. The CDR3 runs to 14 residues. The V segment lost 4 bases and the J segment 2 bases; nucleotides outside the gene matches: 3. CDR1 and CDR2 (germline): SNHLY, FYNNEI. CDR3 nucleotides: TGTGCCAGCAGTGGACAGGGGGGGACCTACGAGCAGTACTTC. Translating it yields CASSGQGGTYEQYF.

This clone has just a few counts. The rearrangement links TRBV9 to TRBJ2-1; the D gene is possibly TRBD1 (6 bases). The CDR3 runs to 13 residues. V was trimmed by 3 bases and J by 7 bases, leaving 11 bases between them. CDR1 is SGDLS and CDR2 is YYNGEE in the germline V gene. The CDR3 bases are TGTGCCAGCAGCGCGGACAGAGGGAATGAGCAGTTCTTC. Residues: CASSADRGNEQFF.

The chain joins TRBV7-2 to TRBJ1-5, with TRBD1 matching over 7 bases. Germline assignment: CDR1 SGHTA and CDR2 FQGNSA. Germline trimming cut 5 bases from V and 2 bases from J; bases unmatched to any gene: 9. The CDR3 is 16 amino acids. The CDR3: CASSVDRARGNQPQHF. The CDR3 nucleotides read TGTGCCAGCAGCGTCGACAGGGCCCGGGGCAATCAGCCCCAGCATTTT. Full variable domain (outside the CDR3, taken from reference TRBV7-2 and TRBJ1-5): GAGVSQSPSNKVTEKGKDVELRCDPISGHTALYWYRQSLGQGLEFLIYFQGNSAPDKSGLPSDRFSAERTGGSVSTLTIQRTQQEDSAVYLCASSVDRARGNQPQHFGDGTRLSIL.

The chain has TRBV11-2 and TRBJ1-2; D is ambiguous. Per the germline V gene, CDR1 is SGHAT and CDR2 is FQNNGV. Trimming removed 5 bases at V and 5 bases at J, with 9 bases between. CDR3 size: 12 residues. The CDR3 nucleotides are TGTGCCAGCAGCCGAATTCGGTATGGCTACACCTTC. Translation: CASSRIRYGYTF.

This chain connects TRBV5-5 to TRBJ1-1; D might be TRBD1 (5 bases). Germline CDR1 and CDR2: SGHKS and YYEKEE (reference sequence). The CDR3 is made up of 16 amino acids. Trimming left V 4 bases short and J 1 base short, with 17 bases between. CDR3 sequence: CASSHAPTETNTEAFF. In nucleotides, the CDR3 is TGTGCCAGCAGCCATGCCCCGACAGAAACGAACACTGAAGCTTTCTTT. Using reference TRBV5-5 and TRBJ1-1 for the parts outside the CDR3, the full variable domain is DAGVTQSPTHLIKTRGQQVTLRCSPISGHKSVSWYQQVLGQGPQFIFQYYEKEERGRGNFPDRFSARQFPNYSSELNVNALLLGDSALYLCASSHAPTETNTEAFFGQGTRLTVV.

CDR3 nucleotide sequence: TGTGCCAGCAGCCCTCCGAGAGTAGCGGCTTTCACAGATACGCAGTATTTT. Translated, it gives CASSPPRVAAFTDTQYF. The genes are TRBV7-9 and TRBJ2-3; tentatively, D is TRBD2 (6 bases). Germline CDR1 is SEHNR and CDR2 is FQNEAQ (reference sequence). Between the trimmed V and J ends, which lost 5 bases and 2 bases, there was a span of 20 bases. This CDR3 is 17 amino acids long.

The chain has TRBV11-3 and TRBJ1-1, with 8 bases identical to TRBD1. In germline, CDR1 is SGHNT, CDR2 YENEEA. The junction had 10 bases not matched to a gene; V was cut back by 5 bases and J by 5 bases. The CDR3 contains 15 residues. Written as DNA, the CDR3 is TGTGCCAGCAGCGGAGGACAGGGCCTCCGGACTGAAGCTTTCTTT. Its protein is CASSGGQGLRTEAFF. Using reference TRBV11-3 and TRBJ1-1 for the parts outside the CDR3, the full variable domain is EAGVVQSPRYKIIEKKQPVAFWCNPISGHNTLYWYLQNLGQGPELLIRYENEEAVDDSQLPKDRFSAERLKGVDSTLKIQPAELGDSAVYLCASSGGQGLRTEAFFGQGTRLTVV.

The V call is TRBV6-5, the J call TRBJ1-2, with 11 bases matching TRBD1. The ends lost 2 bases at V and 8 bases at J; junction bases unmatched: 4. CDR1 MNHEY and CDR2 SVGAGI come from the germline V gene. CDR3 length: 14 residues. Here the CDR3 reads CASSYGQGARGYTF. CDR3 bases: TGTGCCAGCAGTTACGGACAGGGGGCGCGAGGCTACACCTTC.

The chain links TRBV18 to TRBJ1-1; possibly TRBD1 for D (6 bases). The CDR3 is made up of 16 amino acids. Trimming took 3 bases from V and 1 from J, leaving 15 bases between them. Germline-derived CDR1 and CDR2 are KGHSH and LQKENI. The DNA for the CDR3 is TGTGCCAGCTCACCGTTCGGGGGGCAAGAGAACACTGAAGCTTTCTTT. This sequence encodes CASSPFGGQENTEAFF.

J is TRBJ1-1 and V is TRBV10-3; weak D call: TRBD1 (6 bases). Trimming left V 4 bases short and J 1 base short, with 13 bases between. Germline loops: CDR1 ENHRY, CDR2 SYGVKD. CDR3 length equals 15 residues. CDR3 in amino acids: CAISGKSGANTEAFF. The CDR3 nucleotides read TGTGCCATCAGTGGGAAATCAGGGGCGAACACTGAAGCTTTCTTT.

The V call is TRBV7-6, the J call TRBJ2-2; 8 bases match TRBD2. There are 16 residues in the CDR3. CDR1 SGHVS and CDR2 FNYEAQ come from the germline V gene. V trimming: 3 bases; J trimming: 4 bases; junction bases outside the gene matches: 7. CDR3 in amino acids: CASSLVGGGITGELFF. The CDR3, as DNA: TGTGCCAGCAGCTTGGTTGGCGGGGGGATCACCGGGGAGCTGTTTTTT.